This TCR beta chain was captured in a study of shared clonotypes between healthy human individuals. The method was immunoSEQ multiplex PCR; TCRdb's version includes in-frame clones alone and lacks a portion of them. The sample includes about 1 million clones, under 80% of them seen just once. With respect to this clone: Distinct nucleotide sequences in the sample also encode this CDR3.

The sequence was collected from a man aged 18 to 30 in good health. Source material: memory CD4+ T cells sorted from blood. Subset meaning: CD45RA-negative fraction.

The CDR3 here is CASSRLAGETQYF. The CDR3 DNA reads TGCGCCAGCAGCCGACTAGCAGGAGAGACCCAGTACTTC. The chain combines TRBV4-1 with TRBJ2-5; 7 bases match TRBD2. This CDR3 has 13 amino acids. Germline trimming cut 4 bases from V and 4 bases from J; bases unmatched to any gene: 3. CDR1 is MGHRA and CDR2 is YSYEKL in the germline V gene.